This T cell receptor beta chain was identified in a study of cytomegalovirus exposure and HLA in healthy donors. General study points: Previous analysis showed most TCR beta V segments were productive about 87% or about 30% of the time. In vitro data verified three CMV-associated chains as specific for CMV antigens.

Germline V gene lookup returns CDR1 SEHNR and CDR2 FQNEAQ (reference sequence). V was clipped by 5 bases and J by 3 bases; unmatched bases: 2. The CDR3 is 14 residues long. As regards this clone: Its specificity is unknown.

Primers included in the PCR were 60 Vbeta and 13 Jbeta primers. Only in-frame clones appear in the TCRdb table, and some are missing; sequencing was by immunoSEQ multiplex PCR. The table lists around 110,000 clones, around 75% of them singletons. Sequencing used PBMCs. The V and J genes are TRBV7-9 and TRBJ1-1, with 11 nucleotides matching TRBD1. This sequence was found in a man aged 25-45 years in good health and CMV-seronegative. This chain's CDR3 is CASSRTGGYTEAFF. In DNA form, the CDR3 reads TGTGCCAGCAGCCGGACAGGGGGCTACACTGAAGCTTTCTTT.